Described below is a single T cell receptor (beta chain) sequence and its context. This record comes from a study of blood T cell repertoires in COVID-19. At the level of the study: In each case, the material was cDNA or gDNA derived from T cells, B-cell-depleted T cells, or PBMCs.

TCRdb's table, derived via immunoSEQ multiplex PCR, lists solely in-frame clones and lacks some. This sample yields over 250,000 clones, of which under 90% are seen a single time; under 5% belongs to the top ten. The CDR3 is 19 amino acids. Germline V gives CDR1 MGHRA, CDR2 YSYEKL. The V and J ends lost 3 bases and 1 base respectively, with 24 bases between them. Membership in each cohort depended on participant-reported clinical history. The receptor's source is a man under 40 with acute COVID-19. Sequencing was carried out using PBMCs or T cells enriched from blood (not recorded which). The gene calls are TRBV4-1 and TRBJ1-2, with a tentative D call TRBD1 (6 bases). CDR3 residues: CASSHSIGAGGASNYGYTF. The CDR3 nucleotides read TGCGCCAGCAGCCATTCAATTGGGGCGGGGGGCGCCAGTAACTATGGCTACACCTTC.